The 22 T cell receptor beta chains below were found in one sample sequenced in a study of T-cell memory formation after mild COVID-19. TCRdb re-called the 5' RACE reads with MiXCR, one entry per CDR3 protein. The sample carries roughly 180,000 distinct CDR3 sequences, less than 20% recorded once. The sequenced sample was PBMCs or a T cell subset sorted from them (not recorded which). Receptors were obtained from a man aged 18 to 29 who had mild COVID-19 (a few samples of this study predate the infection). Cell type and time point are not known.

CDR3 DNA: TGTGCCAGCAGCCCCCCCGGGACAGGCATCTCCTACGAGCAGTACTTC. Translation: CASSPPGTGISYEQYF. The V call is TRBV9, the J call TRBJ2-7; 8 bases are shared with TRBD1. From germline, CDR1 is SGDLS and CDR2 YYNGEE. V lost 4 bases, J lost 0 bases, and 9 bases stayed unmatched. The CDR3 has 16 residues.

The chain couples TRBV5-1 to TRBJ2-2; D unresolved. The CDR3 runs 14 residues. The germline V gene has CDR1 SGHRS and CDR2 YFSETQ. Trimming stripped 6 bases from V and 3 bases from J, with 12 bases between. The CDR3 DNA follows: TGCGCCAGCATTCCGGGTCGGGACACCGGGGAGCTGTTTTTT. Translation gives CASIPGRDTGELFF.

The chain recombines TRBV5-5 with TRBJ2-6; D unclear. V was pared by 4 bases and J by 2 bases, with 10 bases between. The CDR3 has 15 amino acids. CDR1 is SGHKS, CDR2 YYEKEE, per germline (reference sequence). CDR3 sequence: CASSLQSTGANVLTF. As DNA, the CDR3 is TGTGCCAGCAGCCTCCAATCTACTGGGGCCAACGTCCTGACTTTC. The complete variable domain, with remaining parts taken from reference TRBV5-5 and TRBJ2-6, reads DAGVTQSPTHLIKTRGQQVTLRCSPISGHKSVSWYQQVLGQGPQFIFQYYEKEERGRGNFPDRFSARQFPNYSSELNVNALLLGDSALYLCASSLQSTGANVLTFGAGSRLTVL.

This clonotype has only a few counts. The gene calls are TRBV7-9 and TRBJ1-5; no clear D. This CDR3 region has 13 residues. Germline V CDR1 and CDR2: SEHNR, FQNEAQ (reference sequence). The V gene lost 4 bases and the J gene lost 7 bases, with 11 bases spanning the gap. The CDR3 sequence: CASSSSNGQPQHF. The CDR3 bases are TGTGCCAGCAGCTCCTCCAATGGACAGCCCCAGCATTTT. The variable domain in full, with the rest retrieved from reference TRBV7-9 and TRBJ1-5, is DTGVSQNPRHKITKRGQNVTFRCDPISEHNRLYWYRQTLGQGPEFLTYFQNEAQLEKSRLLSDRFSAERPKGSFSTLEIQRTEQGDSAMYLCASSSSNGQPQHFGDGTRLSIL.

The rearrangement links TRBV29-1 to TRBJ2-3; 7 bases are shared with TRBD2. Germline V CDR1 and CDR2: SQVTM, ANQGSEA. J was trimmed by 6 bases and V by 6 bases; bases with no gene match: 12. The CDR3 spans 14 residues. The CDR3 DNA is TGCAGCGTAGCAGTTAGGACTAGTCCGGATACGCAGTATTTT. Protein product: CSVAVRTSPDTQYF.

This clonotype was detected a few times. CDR3 in DNA: TGCAGTGCGAGCGATAGGGGGGGTGACGAGACCCAGTACTTC. Protein: CSASDRGGDETQYF. The chain couples TRBV20-1 to TRBJ2-5; weak D call: TRBD2 (7 bases). The V and J ends lost 6 bases and 5 bases respectively, with 19 bases between them. The CDR3 sequence is 14 residues long. Germline assignment: CDR1 DFQATT and CDR2 SNEGSKA (reference sequence).

Only a few counts were recorded for this clonotype. The chain combines TRBV29-1 with TRBJ1-4, with D perhaps TRBD1 (5 bases). Germline loops: CDR1 SQVTM, CDR2 ANQGSEA. V shed 7 bases and J shed 3 bases, with 12 bases lying between them. The CDR3 totals 13 residues. CDR3 sequence reads: CSGQSGPNEKLFF. The CDR3 coding sequence is TGCAGCGGACAGTCCGGTCCTAATGAAAAACTGTTTTTT.

The sample holds a few counts of this clonotype. The chain is built from TRBV4-2 and TRBJ2-7; D is ambiguous. The length of the CDR3 is 13 residues. Looked up from germline, CDR1 is LGHNA and CDR2 is YNFKEQ. Trimming stripped 0 bases from V and 2 bases from J, with 5 bases between. CDR3 nucleotide sequence: TGTGCCAGCAGCCAAGATGAAACCTACGAGCAGTACTTC. Translation gives CASSQDETYEQYF.

The chain couples TRBV6-1 to TRBJ2-1; the match to TRBD1 covers 9 bases. V shed 11 bases and J 4 bases; nucleotides not matched to a gene: 9. The CDR3 extends over 14 amino acids. The germline V gene has CDR1 MNHNS and CDR2 SASEGT. CDR3 sequence (DNA): TGTGCCGTTAGCCGGGACAGGGTTTACAATGAGCAGTTCTTC. This codes for CAVSRDRVYNEQFF.

This clonotype came up a few times. This chain joins TRBV4-1 and TRBJ1-2, with D hard to call. Between the trimmed V and J ends, which lost 0 bases and 8 bases, there was a span of 10 bases. This CDR3 spans 13 amino acids. The germline V gene encodes CDR1 MGHRA and CDR2 YSYEKL. The CDR3 sequence: CASSQDSAWGYTF. CDR3 bases: TGCGCCAGCAGCCAAGATTCGGCGTGGGGCTACACCTTC.

V is TRBV20-1 and J is TRBJ2-5; D is perhaps TRBD1 or TRBD2 (5 bases each). Trimming pared 7 bases from V and 4 bases from J, leaving 13 bases between. The CDR3 contains 12 residues. From germline, CDR1 is DFQATT and CDR2 SNEGSKA (reference sequence). The CDR3 DNA is TGCAGTGTTCCGGGGCTGGGAGAGACCCAGTACTTC. Translated: CSVPGLGETQYF.

The rearrangement uses TRBV19 and TRBJ1-5; 9 bases are a match to TRBD1. The V gene's germline CDR1 is LNHDA and CDR2 SQIVND (reference sequence). The ends lost 10 bases at V and 7 bases at J; junction bases unmatched: 14. This CDR3 is 15 amino acids long. DNA for the CDR3: TGTGCCACCAGACATTACCGGGACAGGGACCAGCCCCAGCATTTT. It yields the protein CATRHYRDRDQPQHF.

The chain combines TRBV20-1 with TRBJ1-5, with 7 bases lining up with TRBD1. CDR1 and CDR2 (germline): DFQATT, SNEGSKA (reference sequence). The length of the CDR3 is 13 residues. V shed 3 bases and J 7 bases; nucleotides not matched to a gene: 6. CDR3 loop: CSARTTGLQPQHF. The CDR3, as DNA: TGCAGTGCTAGGACGACAGGGCTCCAGCCCCAGCATTTT.

This clonotype was seen many times. V usage is TRBV6-1 and J usage is TRBJ2-5; 7 bases match TRBD1. After removal of 5 bases from V and 1 base from J, the junction contained 7 bases not matched to a gene. The CDR3 length is 15 residues. Looked up from germline, CDR1 is MNHNS and CDR2 is SASEGT. The CDR3 region has the DNA TGTGCCAGCAGTCTTAGGGCAGGGGGCCAAGAGACCCAGTACTTC. Translation gives CASSLRAGGQETQYF.

The V gene is TRBV5-4, the J gene TRBJ2-1, with D uncertain. CDR3 length equals 15 residues. Trimming stripped 4 bases from V and 0 bases from J, with 11 bases between. Germline CDR1 reads SGHNT; CDR2 reads YYREEE (reference sequence). CDR3 nucleotides: TGTGCCAGCAGCCCCGACTCGAGCTCCTACAATGAGCAGTTCTTC. Translating gives CASSPDSSSYNEQFF.

The chain joins TRBV7-2 to TRBJ2-3; D may correspond to TRBD1 or TRBD2 (6 bases each). Germline V gives CDR1 SGHTA, CDR2 FQGNSA. V lost 1 base and J 2 bases, leaving 10 bases between the germline ends. This CDR3 comprises 15 residues. This CDR3 is CASSLVTGATDTQYF. For the CDR3, the DNA is TGTGCCAGCAGCTTAGTTACGGGGGCCACAGATACGCAGTATTTT.

In this sample, this clonotype turned up many times. V is TRBV20-1 and J is TRBJ2-7, with D possibly TRBD1 on 6 matching bases. This CDR3 contains 15 residues. The V and J ends lost 4 bases and 4 bases respectively, with 20 bases between them. Germline V gives CDR1 DFQATT, CDR2 SNEGSKA (reference sequence). This chain's CDR3 is CSATAGTSNHYEQYV. Here the CDR3 DNA reads TGCAGTGCTACCGCCGGGACATCGAACCATTACGAGCAGTACGTC.

This rearrangement joins TRBV28 to TRBJ2-7, with 7 bases fitting TRBD1. V was pared by 6 bases and J by 9 bases, with 14 bases of the junction left unmatched. Per the germline V gene, CDR1 is MDHEN and CDR2 is SYDVKM. The CDR3 has 14 amino acids. CDR3 loop: CASSHGTEPTTQYV. CDR3 nucleotides: TGTGCCAGCAGCCATGGGACAGAACCTACGACGCAGTACGTC.

The chain is built from TRBV6-5 and TRBJ1-6; 7 bases map to TRBD1. The CDR3 runs to 15 residues. V dropped 5 bases and J dropped 7; count of bases not matched to a gene: 8. Germline lookup yields CDR1 MNHEY and CDR2 SVGAGI. The CDR3 sequence: CASSNGVTGNSPLHF. The CDR3 DNA follows: TGTGCCAGCAGTAACGGCGTGACAGGGAATTCACCCCTCCACTTT.

The sample holds a few counts of this clonotype. The V call is TRBV7-2, the J call TRBJ2-3, with a weak D call TRBD2 (6 bases). Per the germline V gene, CDR1 is SGHTA and CDR2 is FQGNSA. Trimming pared 0 bases from V and 2 bases from J, leaving 9 bases between. The CDR3 is 15 residues long. This CDR3 is CASSLAGGNTDTQYF. CDR3 nucleotide sequence: TGTGCCAGCAGCTTAGCCGGCGGGAACACAGATACGCAGTATTTT.

V gene TRBV7-2 combines with J gene TRBJ2-6; D might be TRBD2 (5 bases). Germline V gives CDR1 SGHTA, CDR2 FQGNSA. V shed 4 bases and J shed 0 bases, with 16 bases lying between them. The CDR3 totals 18 residues. CDR3 coding DNA: TGTGCCAGCAGCTCCAACGTTCGAGGGTACTCTGGGGCCAACGTCCTGACTTTC. Translation gives CASSSNVRGYSGANVLTF.

This clonotype has just a few counts. The chain carries TRBV4-2 and TRBJ1-6; TRBD1 matches at 7 bases. This CDR3 has 15 amino acids. Per the germline V gene, CDR1 is LGHNA and CDR2 is YNFKEQ. The V gene end was trimmed by 3 bases and the J gene end by 10 bases; junction bases not matched to a gene: 9. The CDR3 DNA reads TGTGCCAGCAGCCACAAACAGGGGCCTGAGTCACCCCTCCACTTT. Protein sequence: CASSHKQGPESPLHF.